The clone carrying this T cell receptor (beta chain) was observed at least ten times. Its antigen is unknown. Gene names refer to mouse genes. The read ends 4 residues early relative to the CDR3; the germline J gene fills the gap. Germline V gene lookup returns CDR1 LGHNA and CDR2 YNLKQL (reference sequence). With 7 bases removed from V and 0 bases from J, the gap between germline ends came to 5 bases. This CDR3 has 12 amino acids. These data belong to a study of CD8+ T cells in alopecia areata. Study context: Recipients were approximately 7-11-week-old female C3H/HeJ mice grafted with skin from roughly 6-12-month-old C3H/HeJ donors with spontaneous alopecia.

Isolated RNA was reverse transcribed into cDNA used as the sequencing template. Some clones are missing from TCRdb's copy, which holds only in-frame ones; the method was immunoSEQ multiplex PCR. Listed for the sample are about 2,700 clones, none seen a single time. Broader study findings: The study found TCR sharing across patients less clear than in mice, possibly for HLA reasons. For lesional scalp, especially alopecia totalis/universalis, clonality was higher than in normal scalp. Sequence data from scalp samples additionally include resident alphabeta T cells of normal skin.

The chain links TRBV5 to TRBJ2-5, with D uncertain. The sequenced material came from lesional skin. The clonotype comes from a C3H/HeJ mouse with alopecia areata. Strain MHC haplotype: H2-k. CDR3 DNA (partial): TGTGCCAGCACTGGTAACCAAGAC. Protein product: CASTGNQD. The full CDR3 is CASTGNQDTQYF.